These T cell receptor beta chains were read from a single sample in a study of CD8 T cells in ankylosing spondylitis. TCRdb itself ran the 5' RACE reads through MiXCR, one entry per CDR3 protein. The sample consists of under 150,000 distinct CDR3 sequences, approximately 10% of them appearing once. Sequenced input: blood, either unsorted or a sorted T cell fraction (not recorded which). Receptors originate from a female donor with ankylosing spondylitis or in good health (not recorded which). The CDR3 runs from the conserved cysteine through the conserved F or W. A D gene is named only where the DNA matches it firmly. Clone size is given for some rows only: seen once, a few or many times, or a class if the clone is expanded.

V: TRBV28; J: TRBJ1-4; size: many; D: -; CDR3: CASSHPAEKLFF; DNA: TGTGCCAGCAGCCACCCGGCTGAAAAACTGTTTTTT
V: TRBV5-5; J: TRBJ1-5; size: many; D: TRBD1; CDR3: CASRTGPLSNQPQHF; DNA: TGTGCCAGCAGGACAGGGCCCCTAAGCAATCAGCCCCAGCATTTT
V: TRBV7-2; J: TRBJ1-1; size: -; D: -; CDR3: CASSLQRANTEAFF; DNA: TGTGCCAGCAGCTTGCAGCGGGCGAACACTGAAGCTTTCTTT
V: TRBV3-1; J: TRBJ2-1; size: many; D: -; CDR3: CASSSSRVGQQFF; DNA: TGTGCCAGCAGTTCTTCTAGAGTGGGGCAGCAGTTCTTC
V: TRBV4-2; J: TRBJ2-7; size: -; D: -; CDR3: CASSPGSSCEQYF; DNA: TGTGCCAGCAGCCCCGGGTCGTCCTGCGAGCAGTACTTC
V: TRBV6-5; J: TRBJ2-5; size: few; D: TRBD2; CDR3: CASSYYGTSGKETQYF; DNA: TGTGCCAGCAGTTACTACGGGACTAGCGGGAAAGAGACCCAGTACTTC
V: TRBV5-1; J: TRBJ1-1; size: few; D: TRBD1; CDR3: CASRGQGDETEAFF; DNA: TGCGCCAGCAGGGGACAGGGAGATGAAACTGAAGCTTTCTTT
V: TRBV7-2; J: TRBJ2-2; size: many; D: -; CDR3: CASSSQDTGELFF; DNA: TGTGCCAGCAGCTCCCAGGACACCGGGGAGCTGTTTTTT
V: TRBV5-8; J: TRBJ2-1; size: many; D: -; CDR3: CASSPPADEQFF; DNA: TGTGCCAGCAGCCCTCCGGCAGATGAGCAGTTCTTC
V: TRBV19; J: TRBJ1-1; size: many; D: -; CDR3: CASSFNRAGTEAFF; DNA: TGTGCCAGTAGTTTCAACAGGGCCGGGACTGAAGCTTTCTTT
V: TRBV15; J: TRBJ1-2; size: many; D: -; CDR3: CATSRIVGASYGYTF; DNA: TGTGCCACCAGCAGGATAGTGGGAGCCTCCTATGGCTACACCTTC
V: TRBV30; J: TRBJ2-7; size: -; D: TRBD1; CDR3: CAWNLPDRASQYF; DNA: TGTGCCTGGAACCTACCCGACAGGGCCTCACAGTACTTC
V: TRBV6-2/TRBV6-3; J: TRBJ1-5; size: many; D: -; CDR3: CASSYSNYNQPQHF; DNA: TGTGCCAGCAGTTACTCGAACTACAATCAGCCCCAGCATTTT
V: TRBV7-3; J: TRBJ2-3; size: few; D: TRBD2; CDR3: CASSPAGGLGTQYF; DNA: TGTGCCAGCAGCCCAGCGGGGGGGCTTGGTACGCAGTATTTT
V: TRBV5-1; J: TRBJ1-4; size: many; D: -; CDR3: CASSVTANEKLFF; DNA: TGCGCCAGCAGCGTAACAGCTAATGAAAAACTGTTTTTT
V: TRBV12-3/TRBV12-4; J: TRBJ2-7; size: many; D: TRBD2; CDR3: CASSISGRLSYEQYF; DNA: TGTGCCAGCAGCATTAGCGGGAGACTCTCCTACGAGCAGTACTTC
V: TRBV11-2; J: TRBJ2-4; size: many; D: -; CDR3: CASSSLDRPYIQYF; DNA: TGTGCCAGCAGCTCCCTGGACAGACCGTACATTCAGTACTTC
V: TRBV29-1; J: TRBJ1-3; size: -; D: -; CDR3: CSVERANSGNTIYF; DNA: TGCAGCGTTGAAAGGGCCAACTCTGGAAACACCATATATTTT
V: TRBV27; J: TRBJ2-1; size: many; D: -; CDR3: CASSSRQARDEQFF; DNA: TGTGCCAGCAGTTCCCGACAAGCTAGGGATGAGCAGTTCTTC
V: TRBV18; J: TRBJ1-4; size: few; D: -; CDR3: CASSPRTAGEKLFF; DNA: TGTGCCAGCTCACCGAGGACGGCGGGTGAAAAACTGTTTTTT
V: TRBV9; J: TRBJ2-1; size: many; D: TRBD2; CDR3: CASRGGAYNEQFF; DNA: TGTGCCAGCCGCGGGGGGGCATACAATGAGCAGTTCTTC
V: TRBV20-1; J: TRBJ2-7; size: many; D: TRBD1; CDR3: CSARVARGTYEQYF; DNA: TGCAGTGCTAGAGTTGCCAGGGGGACCTACGAGCAGTACTTC
V: TRBV2; J: TRBJ2-1; size: few; D: -; CDR3: CASSDQQGREQFF; DNA: TGTGCCAGCAGTGATCAACAGGGCAGAGAGCAGTTCTTC
V: TRBV20-1; J: TRBJ1-1; size: many; D: -; CDR3: CSATGIRTPEAFF; DNA: TGCAGTGCCACAGGGATAAGAACCCCTGAAGCTTTCTTT
V: TRBV28; J: TRBJ2-3; size: many; D: -; CDR3: CASTPGSSSTDTQYF; DNA: TGTGCCAGCACCCCGGGCTCGTCTAGCACAGATACGCAGTATTTT
V: TRBV29-1; J: TRBJ1-1; size: few; D: -; CDR3: CSALDGVMNTEAFF; DNA: TGCAGCGCCCTAGATGGGGTAATGAACACTGAAGCTTTCTTT
V: TRBV3-1; J: TRBJ2-3; size: many; D: -; CDR3: CASSRSAGNTDTQYF; DNA: TGTGCCAGCAGCCGATCGGCCGGGAACACAGATACGCAGTATTTT
V: TRBV20-1; J: TRBJ1-6; size: -; D: -; CDR3: CGYYPVGATYNSPLHF; DNA: TGCGGATACTACCCAGTGGGGGCTACCTATAATTCACCCCTCCACTTT
V: TRBV20-1; J: TRBJ1-5; size: many; D: -; CDR3: CSASLGNRDQPQHF; DNA: TGCAGTGCTAGTTTAGGAAACCGGGATCAGCCCCAGCATTTT
V: TRBV5-5; J: TRBJ1-3; size: many; D: TRBD1; CDR3: CASSKGQPGNTIYF; DNA: TGTGCCAGCAGCAAGGGACAGCCCGGAAACACCATATATTTT
V: TRBV24-1; J: TRBJ2-1; size: many; D: -; CDR3: CATSDSLGQTYNEQFF; DNA: TGTGCCACCAGTGATTCCCTAGGTCAGACCTACAATGAGCAGTTCTTC
V: TRBV12-3/TRBV12-4; J: TRBJ1-1; size: many; D: -; CDR3: CASSLGDGQRAFF; DNA: TGTGCCAGCAGTTTGGGGGACGGACAGAGAGCTTTCTTT
V: TRBV5-8; J: TRBJ1-1; size: many; D: -; CDR3: CASSLEGPATFTFF; DNA: TGTGCCAGCAGCTTGGAAGGGCCGGCCACGTTTACTTTCTTT
V: TRBV20-1; J: TRBJ2-7; size: many; D: TRBD1; CDR3: CSASSGTGGHEQYF; DNA: TGCAGTGCCAGCTCCGGGACAGGGGGCCACGAGCAGTACTTC
V: TRBV7-6; J: TRBJ2-1; size: many; D: -; CDR3: CASSQLASAPNEQFF; DNA: TGTGCCAGCAGCCAATTGGCCTCAGCCCCCAATGAGCAGTTCTTC
V: TRBV29-1; J: TRBJ1-1; size: many; D: TRBD1; CDR3: CSVGGTGRTEAFF; DNA: TGCAGCGTTGGGGGGACAGGGCGAACTGAAGCTTTCTTT
V: TRBV5-6; J: TRBJ2-6; size: few; D: -; CDR3: CASRHVGANVLTF; DNA: TGTGCCAGCAGACATGTCGGGGCCAACGTCCTGACTTTC
V: TRBV5-1; J: TRBJ2-3; size: many; D: -; CDR3: CASIPSGSADTQYF; DNA: TGCGCCAGCATCCCCTCGGGATCGGCAGATACGCAGTATTTT
V: TRBV5-1; J: TRBJ2-3; size: many; D: -; CDR3: CASSLQSDTQYF; DNA: TGCGCCAGCAGCTTGCAGTCCGATACGCAGTATTTT
V: TRBV12-3/TRBV12-4; J: TRBJ1-1; size: many; D: -; CDR3: CASSSRPGYTEAFF; DNA: TGTGCCAGCAGTAGTCGCCCGGGGTACACTGAAGCTTTCTTT
V: TRBV18; J: TRBJ2-1; size: -; D: -; CDR3: CASSPLPRDAGNEQFF; DNA: TGTGCCAGCTCACCCTTACCGCGAGATGCAGGCAATGAGCAGTTCTTC
V: TRBV12-3/TRBV12-4; J: TRBJ2-3; size: many; D: -; CDR3: CASKPGPATDTQYF; DNA: TGTGCCAGCAAACCGGGGCCGGCCACAGATACGCAGTATTTT
V: TRBV18; J: TRBJ2-2; size: few; D: TRBD2; CDR3: CASSPTSGANTGELFF; DNA: TGTGCCAGCTCACCGACTAGCGGAGCGAACACCGGGGAGCTGTTTTTT
V: TRBV10-3; J: TRBJ2-7; size: many; D: TRBD1; CDR3: CAISESDRGGYEQYF; DNA: TGTGCCATCAGTGAGTCCGACAGGGGGGGCTACGAGCAGTACTTC
V: TRBV10-1; J: TRBJ1-2; size: -; D: TRBD1; CDR3: CASSEDRGRGYTF; DNA: TGCGCCAGCAGTGAAGACAGGGGTCGTGGCTACACCTTC